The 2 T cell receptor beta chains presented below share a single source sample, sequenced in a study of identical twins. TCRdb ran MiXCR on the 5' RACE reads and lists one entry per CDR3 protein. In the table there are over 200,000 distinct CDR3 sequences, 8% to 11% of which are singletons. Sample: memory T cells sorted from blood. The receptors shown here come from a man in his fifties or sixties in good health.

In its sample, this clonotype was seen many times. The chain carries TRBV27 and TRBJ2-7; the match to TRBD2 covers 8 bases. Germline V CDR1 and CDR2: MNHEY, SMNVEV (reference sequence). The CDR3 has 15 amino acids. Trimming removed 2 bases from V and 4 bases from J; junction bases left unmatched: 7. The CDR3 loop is CASSLGASGPYEQYF. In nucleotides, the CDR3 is TGTGCCAGCAGTTTAGGTGCTAGCGGGCCATACGAGCAGTACTTC.

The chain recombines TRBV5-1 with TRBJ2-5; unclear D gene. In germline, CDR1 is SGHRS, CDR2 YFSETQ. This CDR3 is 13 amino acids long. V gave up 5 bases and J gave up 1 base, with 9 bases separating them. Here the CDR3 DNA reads TGCGCCAGCAGGATTGGATTCCAAGAGACCCAGTACTTC. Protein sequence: CASRIGFQETQYF.